Listed below are T cell receptor beta chains from one sample, sequenced in a study of T cells in Graves' hyperthyroidism and ophthalmopathy. In TCRdb, the multiplex PCR reads were re-called with MiXCR into one record per CDR3 protein. The sample has hundreds of thousands of distinct CDR3 sequences, under 25% seen once. Sequenced sample: blood. These receptors all come from a man younger than 40 with Graves' ophthalmopathy. Each CDR3 is given with its conserved first and last residue. A D gene is named only where the DNA matches it firmly. Expanded clones are given a class, and other clones once, few, many or no size at all.

clone size,V gene,D gene,J gene,CDR3 DNA,CDR3 protein
NA,TRBV28,TRBD1,TRBJ2-7,TGTGCCAGCAGTTTATGGGGACAGGCATCCTACGAGCAGTACTTC,CASSLWGQASYEQYF
many,TRBV27,TRBD1,TRBJ1-1,TGTGCCAGCAGCAAAGGGGGCAGAGGGAACACTGAAGCTTTCTTT,CASSKGGRGNTEAFF
many,TRBV28,TRBD1,TRBJ1-5,TGTGCCAGCAGCCTCGAGAGGGGGCCAAATCAGCCCCAGCATTTT,CASSLERGPNQPQHF
NA,TRBV3-1,NA,TRBJ1-2,TGTGCCAGCAGCCAAGGGAAAGCCTATGGCTACACCTTC,CASSQGKAYGYTF
NA,TRBV6-2/TRBV6-3,TRBD1,TRBJ1-4,TGTGCCAGCAGTTACTCTGACAGGGGGCCCGAAAAACTGTTTTTT,CASSYSDRGPEKLFF
NA,TRBV2,NA,TRBJ1-2,TGTGCCAGCAGTAAAGAAATATCGAACTATGGCTACACCTTC,CASSKEISNYGYTF
NA,TRBV7-9,TRBD1,TRBJ2-7,TGTGCCAGCAGCTCGAGAGGGGGCGTCGAGCAGTACTTC,CASSSRGGVEQYF
NA,TRBV12-3/TRBV12-4,TRBD2,TRBJ2-2,TGTGCCAGCAGTTTAGGTGCGCTAGCGGGAGGGAAGACCGGGGAGCTGTTTTTT,CASSLGALAGGKTGELFF
many,TRBV28,TRBD1,TRBJ1-5,TGTGCCAGCAGTTTCCGGCAGGGGGTCAATCAGCCCCAGCATTTT,CASSFRQGVNQPQHF
NA,TRBV10-2,TRBD2,TRBJ2-1,TGCGCCAGCAGTTTAGGGGCAGCGGGAGCTGGCAATGAGCAGTTCTTC,CASSLGAAGAGNEQFF
NA,TRBV5-4,TRBD1,TRBJ2-7,TGTGTAGTCAGGAGGGACAGGGAGTACGAGCAGTACTTC,CVVRRDREYEQYF
many,TRBV28,NA,TRBJ2-3,TGTGCCACCGAAAGTTTATGGGCTGGGCGGACTAGCACAGATACGCAGTATTTT,CATESLWAGRTSTDTQYF
few,TRBV10-3,NA,TRBJ1-3,TGTGCCATCAGTGAGGAGAGAATTTCCACCATATATTTT,CAISEERISTIYF
NA,TRBV11-2,NA,TRBJ2-4,TGTGCCAGCAGCTCCCCCGCCCCCGGGGACGACACCCGAAAAGGGGCCAAAAACATTCAGTACTTC,CASSSPAPGDDTRKGAKNIQYF
many,TRBV28,TRBD1,TRBJ2-5,TGTGCCAGCAGATATACAGGGGGCGTGGGGACCCAGTACTTC,CASRYTGGVGTQYF
few,TRBV7-6,TRBD1,TRBJ2-5,TGTGCCAGCAGCTTTAGTCACGGGACAGACCAGGAGACCCAGTACTTC,CASSFSHGTDQETQYF
NA,TRBV7-3,NA,TRBJ1-3,TGTGCCAGCAGCTTAGGCGGTCAGACTGGAAACACCATATATTTT,CASSLGGQTGNTIYF
NA,TRBV15,TRBD1,TRBJ1-5,TGTGCCACCAGGGGCAGGGGGTCATATAGCAATCAGCCCCAGCATTTT,CATRGRGSYSNQPQHF
NA,TRBV2,NA,TRBJ2-1,TGTGCCAGCAGTGAACGTTGGAGGACACGGGTAGAGGATGAGCAGTTCTTC,CASSERWRTRVEDEQFF
many,TRBV20-1,NA,TRBJ2-7,TGCAGTGCTGACCATTCCTACGAGCAGTACTTC,CSADHSYEQYF
few,TRBV28,TRBD1,TRBJ2-6,TGTGCCAGCAGTTTGACGACAGGGACGGCTGGGGCCAACGTCCTGACTTTC,CASSLTTGTAGANVLTF
NA,TRBV5-1,NA,TRBJ2-5,TGCGCCAGCAGCTTGGGCGCGGCCTCAGGGGAGACCCAGTACTTC,CASSLGAASGETQYF
NA,TRBV27,TRBD1,TRBJ1-5,TGTGCCAGCAGTCCAATGGACAGGGCGGGGAATCAGCCCCAGCATTTT,CASSPMDRAGNQPQHF
NA,TRBV6-2/TRBV6-3,NA,TRBJ1-3,TGTGCCAGCAGTCGAGAAGGGATCTCTGGAAACACCATATATTTT,CASSREGISGNTIYF
few,TRBV28,NA,TRBJ1-5,TGTGCCAGCAGTTCAGGACAGCCTGAGTTAAATCAGCCCCAGCATTTT,CASSSGQPELNQPQHF
NA,TRBV9,TRBD1,TRBJ1-2,TGTGCCAGCAGCGCAGTAGGGGGCTTCTATGGCTACACCTTC,CASSAVGGFYGYTF
NA,TRBV28,NA,TRBJ2-7,TGTGCCAGCAGTTTACCACTAGCAGGAGGGGGGGTTGGCGAGCAGTACTTC,CASSLPLAGGGVGEQYF
few,TRBV10-1,NA,TRBJ1-1,TGCGCCAGCAGCTCGTCCCGGGACACTGAAGCTTTCTTT,CASSSSRDTEAFF
NA,TRBV5-1,NA,TRBJ2-1,TGCGCCAGCAGTCGAGAAGAGTACAATGAGCAGTTCTTC,CASSREEYNEQFF
many,TRBV11-2,NA,TRBJ1-1,TGTGCCAGCAGCTTAGATCGTTTTGGTGGCCGTCAGAACACTGAAGCTTTCTTT,CASSLDRFGGRQNTEAFF
few,TRBV28,NA,TRBJ1-1,TGTGCCAGCAGTTCTACGCAGGGAAGCACTGAAGCTTTCTTT,CASSSTQGSTEAFF
NA,TRBV27,NA,TRBJ2-1,TGTGCCAGCAGTTTCCGGCCCAATGAGCAGTTCTTC,CASSFRPNEQFF
NA,TRBV11-2,NA,TRBJ1-2,TGTGCCAGCAGCTTGGGGCCTAGCCTGGGAGGCTACACCTTC,CASSLGPSLGGYTF
many,TRBV6-1,NA,TRBJ2-2,TGTGCCAGCAGTGAAGGTCCTTTCCAGTACCCCGGGGAGCTGTTTTTT,CASSEGPFQYPGELFF
NA,TRBV7-2,NA,TRBJ1-1,TGTGCCAGCAGCCTACAGACAGGAGCCTCTGAAGCTTTCTTT,CASSLQTGASEAFF
many,TRBV28,NA,TRBJ2-5,TGTGCCAGCAGCTTTCCCTCAGAACGGGTGTCGAGAGGGGTTGAGACCCAGTACTTC,CASSFPSERVSRGVETQYF
NA,TRBV10-2,NA,TRBJ2-6,TGCGCCAGTCGGCATGACGGGGCCAACGTCCTGACTTTC,CASRHDGANVLTF
few,TRBV9,NA,TRBJ1-1,TGTGCCAGCAGCGAGGGAGAGTCACTTCGCCCTGAAGCTTTCTTT,CASSEGESLRPEAFF
few,TRBV24-1,NA,TRBJ2-2,TGTGCCACCAGTCAAACGGAGAAGGCCGGGGAGCTGTTTTTT,CATSQTEKAGELFF
many,TRBV28,NA,TRBJ1-1,TGTGCCAGCAGTGCCGCTGGGGTGGGGACTGAAGCTTTCTTT,CASSAAGVGTEAFF
NA,TRBV11-2,NA,TRBJ2-7,TGTGCCAGCAGCTTAGTCCAGGGGGGACTCCCAATTTACGAGCAGTACTTC,CASSLVQGGLPIYEQYF
NA,TRBV20-1,TRBD1,TRBJ1-5,TGCAGTGCTAGGGACAGGGAATGGGAAGATCAGCCCCAGCATTTT,CSARDREWEDQPQHF
NA,TRBV28,TRBD1,TRBJ2-1,TGTGCCGGCAGTTCGGGACAGGGATACAATGAGCAGTTCTTC,CAGSSGQGYNEQFF
NA,TRBV27,TRBD2,TRBJ2-7,TGTGCCAGCAGCATGGGACTAGCGGGGAGCTCCTACGAGCAGTACTTC,CASSMGLAGSSYEQYF
NA,TRBV3-1,TRBD1,TRBJ1-2,TGTGCCAGCAGCCAAAGAAACCGGGACAGGGAAGAAGATGGCCACACCTTC,CASSQRNRDREEDGHTF
few,TRBV11-2,TRBD1,TRBJ2-7,TGTGCCAGCAGCTTAGAAAGGGGGCCCTTCTACGAGCAGTACTTC,CASSLERGPFYEQYF
many,TRBV27,NA,TRBJ2-7,TGTGCCAGCAGTCGGGACCTAGGGGGAAGTTCGGAGCAGTACTTC,CASSRDLGGSSEQYF